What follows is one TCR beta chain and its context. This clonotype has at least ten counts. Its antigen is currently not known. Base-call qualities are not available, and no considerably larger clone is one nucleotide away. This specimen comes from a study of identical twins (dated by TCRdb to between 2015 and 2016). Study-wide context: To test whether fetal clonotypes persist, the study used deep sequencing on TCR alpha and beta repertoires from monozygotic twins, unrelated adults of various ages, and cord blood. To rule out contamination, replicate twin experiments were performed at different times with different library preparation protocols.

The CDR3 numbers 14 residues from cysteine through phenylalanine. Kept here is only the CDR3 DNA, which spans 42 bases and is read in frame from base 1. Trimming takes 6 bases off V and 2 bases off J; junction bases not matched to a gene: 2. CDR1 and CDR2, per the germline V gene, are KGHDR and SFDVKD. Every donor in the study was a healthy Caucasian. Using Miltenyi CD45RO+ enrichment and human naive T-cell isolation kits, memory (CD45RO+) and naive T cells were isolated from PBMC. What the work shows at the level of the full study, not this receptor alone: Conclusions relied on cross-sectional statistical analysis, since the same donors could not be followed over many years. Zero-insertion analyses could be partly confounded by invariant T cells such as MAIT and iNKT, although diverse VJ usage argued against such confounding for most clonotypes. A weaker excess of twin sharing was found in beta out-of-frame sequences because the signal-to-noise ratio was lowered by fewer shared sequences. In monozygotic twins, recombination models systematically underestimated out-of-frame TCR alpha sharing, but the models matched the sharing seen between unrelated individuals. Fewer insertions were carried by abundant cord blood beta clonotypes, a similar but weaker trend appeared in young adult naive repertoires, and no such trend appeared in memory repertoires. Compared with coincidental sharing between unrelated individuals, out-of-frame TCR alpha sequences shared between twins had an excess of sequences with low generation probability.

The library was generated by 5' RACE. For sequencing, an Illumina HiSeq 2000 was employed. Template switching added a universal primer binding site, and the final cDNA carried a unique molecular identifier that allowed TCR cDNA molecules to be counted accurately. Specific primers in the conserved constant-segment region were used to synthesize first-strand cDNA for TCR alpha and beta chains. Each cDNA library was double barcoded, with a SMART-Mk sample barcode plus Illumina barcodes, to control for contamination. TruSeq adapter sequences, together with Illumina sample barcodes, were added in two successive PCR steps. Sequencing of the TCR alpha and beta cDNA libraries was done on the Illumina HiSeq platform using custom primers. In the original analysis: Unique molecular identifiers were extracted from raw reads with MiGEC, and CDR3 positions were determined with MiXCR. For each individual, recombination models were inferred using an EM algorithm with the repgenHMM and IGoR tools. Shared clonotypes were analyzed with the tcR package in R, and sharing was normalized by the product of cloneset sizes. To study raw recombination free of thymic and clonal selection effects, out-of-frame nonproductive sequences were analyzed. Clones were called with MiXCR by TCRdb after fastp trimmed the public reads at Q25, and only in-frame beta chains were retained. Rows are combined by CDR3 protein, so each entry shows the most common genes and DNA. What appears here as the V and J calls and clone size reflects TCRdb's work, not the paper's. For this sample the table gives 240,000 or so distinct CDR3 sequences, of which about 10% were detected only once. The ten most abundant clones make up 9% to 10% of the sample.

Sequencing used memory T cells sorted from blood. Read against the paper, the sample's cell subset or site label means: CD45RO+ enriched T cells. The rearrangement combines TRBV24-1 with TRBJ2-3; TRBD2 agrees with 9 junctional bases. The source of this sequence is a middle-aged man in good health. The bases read TGTGCCACCAGTCTAGCGGGATTCACAGATACGCAGTATTTT. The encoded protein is CATSLAGFTDTQYF.